Sequencing of this T cell receptor (beta chain) was carried out in a study of shared clonotypes between healthy human individuals. This table comes from immunoSEQ multiplex PCR, and its TCRdb copy is limited to in-frame clones, with some not included. This sample has fewer than 2.5 million clones; roughly 93% occur once, and the top ten carry about 0.39%. This clone was recorded only once. With V trimmed by 5 bases and J by 2 bases, 6 bases remained unmatched. CDR1 is SEHNR and CDR2 is FQNEAQ in the germline V gene (reference sequence). This CDR3 contains 16 residues. This sequence originates from a man younger than 35 in good health. Some clones in this sample may be carry-over from other donors' samples. The sequenced sample was naive CD4+ T cells from PBMCs. As for subset: CD45RA+ positively selected. The chain is built from TRBV7-9 and TRBJ2-1; TRBD1 matches 10 bases. This chain's CDR3 is CASSVTDRGPYNEQFF. The CDR3 DNA is TGTGCCAGCAGCGTTACAGACAGGGGGCCCTACAATGAGCAGTTCTTC.